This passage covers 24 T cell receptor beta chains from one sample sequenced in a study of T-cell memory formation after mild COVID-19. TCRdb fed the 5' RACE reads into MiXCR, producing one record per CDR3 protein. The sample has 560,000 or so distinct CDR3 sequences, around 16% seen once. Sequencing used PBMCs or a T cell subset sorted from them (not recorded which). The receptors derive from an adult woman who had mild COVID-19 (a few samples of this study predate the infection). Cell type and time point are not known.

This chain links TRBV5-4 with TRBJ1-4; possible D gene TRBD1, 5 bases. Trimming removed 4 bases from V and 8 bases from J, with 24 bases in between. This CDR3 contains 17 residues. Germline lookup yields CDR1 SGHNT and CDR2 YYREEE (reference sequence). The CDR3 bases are TGTGCCAGCAGCCTACTCCCTCCCGGGGGGGGATTCGAAAAACTGTTTTTT. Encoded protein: CASSLLPPGGGFEKLFF.

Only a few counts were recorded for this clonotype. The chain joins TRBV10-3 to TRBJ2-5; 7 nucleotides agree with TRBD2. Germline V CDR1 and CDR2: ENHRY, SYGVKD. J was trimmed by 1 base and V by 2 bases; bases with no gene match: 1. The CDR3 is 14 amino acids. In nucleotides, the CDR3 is TGTGCCATCAGTGAGCGCGGGAGCCAAGAGACCCAGTACTTC. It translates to CAISERGSQETQYF.

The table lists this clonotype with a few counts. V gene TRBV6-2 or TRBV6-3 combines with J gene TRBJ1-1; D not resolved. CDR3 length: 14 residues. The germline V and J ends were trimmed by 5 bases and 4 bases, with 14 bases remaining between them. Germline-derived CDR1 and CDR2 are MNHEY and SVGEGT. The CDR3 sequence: CASSLGPKGTEAFF. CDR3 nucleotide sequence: TGTGCCAGCAGTCTGGGCCCTAAGGGCACTGAAGCTTTCTTT.

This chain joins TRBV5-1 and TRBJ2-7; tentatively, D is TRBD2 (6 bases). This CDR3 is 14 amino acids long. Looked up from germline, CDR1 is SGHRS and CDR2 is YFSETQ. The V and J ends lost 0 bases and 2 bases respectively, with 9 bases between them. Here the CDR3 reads CASSLGRTTYEQYF. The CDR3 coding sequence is TGCGCCAGCAGCTTGGGGAGGACTACCTACGAGCAGTACTTC. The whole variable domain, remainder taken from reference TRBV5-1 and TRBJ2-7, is KAGVTQTPRYLIKTRGQQVTLSCSPISGHRSVSWYQQTPGQGLQFLFEYFSETQRNKGNFPGRFSGRQFSNSRSEMNVSTLELGDSALYLCASSLGRTTYEQYFGPGTRLTVT.

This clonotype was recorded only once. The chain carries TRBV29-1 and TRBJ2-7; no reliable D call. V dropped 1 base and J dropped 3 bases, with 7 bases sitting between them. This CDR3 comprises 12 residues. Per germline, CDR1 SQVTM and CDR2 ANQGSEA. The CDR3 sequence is CSVEGVDYEQYF. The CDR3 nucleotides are TGCAGCGTTGAAGGGGTGGACTACGAGCAGTACTTC.

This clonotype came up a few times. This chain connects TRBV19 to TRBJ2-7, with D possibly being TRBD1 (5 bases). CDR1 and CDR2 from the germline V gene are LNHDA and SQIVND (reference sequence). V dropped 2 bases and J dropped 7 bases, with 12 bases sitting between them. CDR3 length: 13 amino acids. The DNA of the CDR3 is TGTGCCAGTAGTATACGCCCAGGGCAGGAGCAGTACTTC. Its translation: CASSIRPGQEQYF.

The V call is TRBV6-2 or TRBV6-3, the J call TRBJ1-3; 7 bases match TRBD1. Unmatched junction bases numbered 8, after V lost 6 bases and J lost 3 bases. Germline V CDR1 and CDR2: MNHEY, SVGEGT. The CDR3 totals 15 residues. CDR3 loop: CASRPTGAIGNTIYF. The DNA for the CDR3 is TGTGCCAGCAGACCCACAGGGGCGATTGGAAACACCATATATTTT.

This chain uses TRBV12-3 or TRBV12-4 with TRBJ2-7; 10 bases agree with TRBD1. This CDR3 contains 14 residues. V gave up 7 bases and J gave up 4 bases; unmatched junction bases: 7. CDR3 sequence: CASTLDRGIYEQYF. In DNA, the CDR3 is TGTGCCAGCACTCTGGACAGGGGGATTTACGAGCAGTACTTC.

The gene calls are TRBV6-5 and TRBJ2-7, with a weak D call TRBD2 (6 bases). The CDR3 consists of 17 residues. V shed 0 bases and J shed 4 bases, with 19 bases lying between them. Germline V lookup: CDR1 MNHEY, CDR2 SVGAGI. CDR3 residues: CASSYSISPGDPYEQYF. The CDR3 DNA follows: TGTGCCAGCAGTTACTCGATCTCACCGGGGGACCCTTACGAGCAGTACTTC.

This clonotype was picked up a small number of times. The CDR3 sequence: CASSLEGSGRAKETQYF. In DNA form, the CDR3 reads TGTGCCAGCAGCTTGGAGGGTAGCGGGAGGGCCAAAGAGACCCAGTACTTC. The chain couples TRBV5-6 to TRBJ2-5; TRBD2 agrees at 11 bases. The V and J ends lost 0 bases and 3 bases, in that order; junction bases with no gene match: 7. The CDR3 is 17 residues long. Germline V gives CDR1 SGHDT, CDR2 YYEEEE.

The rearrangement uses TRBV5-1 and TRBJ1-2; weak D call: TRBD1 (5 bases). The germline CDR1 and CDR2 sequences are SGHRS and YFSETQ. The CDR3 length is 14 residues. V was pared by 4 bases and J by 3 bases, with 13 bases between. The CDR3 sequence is CASSPTTADYGYTF. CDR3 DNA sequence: TGCGCCAGCAGCCCCACGACAGCGGACTATGGCTACACCTTC.

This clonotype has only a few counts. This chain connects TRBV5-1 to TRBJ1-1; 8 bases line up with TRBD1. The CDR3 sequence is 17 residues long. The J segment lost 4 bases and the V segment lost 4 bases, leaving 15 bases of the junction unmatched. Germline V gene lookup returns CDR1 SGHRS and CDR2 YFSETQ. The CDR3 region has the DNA TGCGCCAGCAGCATTGGACAGGGTGTCACTGCGGGCACTGAAGCTTTCTTT. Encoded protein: CASSIGQGVTAGTEAFF.

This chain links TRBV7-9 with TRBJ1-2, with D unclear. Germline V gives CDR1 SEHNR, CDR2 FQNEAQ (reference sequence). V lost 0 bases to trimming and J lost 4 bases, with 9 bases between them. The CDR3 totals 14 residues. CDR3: CASSLAEGAYGYTF. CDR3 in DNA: TGTGCCAGCAGCTTAGCGGAGGGCGCCTATGGCTACACCTTC.

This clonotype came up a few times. CDR3 DNA sequence: TGTGCCAGCAGTTACTCGATATCTACGGGGGCGGCCGGGGAGCTGTTTTTT. It specifies CASSYSISTGAAGELFF. The rearrangement joins TRBV6-5 to TRBJ2-2; D might be TRBD1 or TRBD2, each matching 6 bases. Germline V gives CDR1 MNHEY, CDR2 SVGAGI. V gave up 0 bases and J gave up 6 bases, with 17 bases separating them. The CDR3 is 17 residues long.

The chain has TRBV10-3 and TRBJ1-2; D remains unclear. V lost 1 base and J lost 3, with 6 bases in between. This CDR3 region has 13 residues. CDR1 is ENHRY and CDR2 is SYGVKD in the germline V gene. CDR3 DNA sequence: TGTGCCATCAGTGAGTTGCAGGACTATGGCTACACCTTC. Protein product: CAISELQDYGYTF.

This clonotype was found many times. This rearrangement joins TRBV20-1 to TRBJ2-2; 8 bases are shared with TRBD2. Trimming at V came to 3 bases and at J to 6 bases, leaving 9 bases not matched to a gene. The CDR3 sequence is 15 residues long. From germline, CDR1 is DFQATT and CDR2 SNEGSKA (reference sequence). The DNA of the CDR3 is TGCAGTGCTAGGCCCAGCGGGAGTACAGCCGGGGAGCTGTTTTTT. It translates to CSARPSGSTAGELFF.

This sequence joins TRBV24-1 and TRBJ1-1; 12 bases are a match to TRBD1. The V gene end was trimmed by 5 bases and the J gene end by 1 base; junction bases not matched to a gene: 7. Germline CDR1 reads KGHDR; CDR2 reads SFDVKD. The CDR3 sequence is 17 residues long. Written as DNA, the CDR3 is TGTGCCACCAGTGGTTGGCCGGGACAGGGGGCGAACACTGAAGCTTTCTTT. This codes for CATSGWPGQGANTEAFF.

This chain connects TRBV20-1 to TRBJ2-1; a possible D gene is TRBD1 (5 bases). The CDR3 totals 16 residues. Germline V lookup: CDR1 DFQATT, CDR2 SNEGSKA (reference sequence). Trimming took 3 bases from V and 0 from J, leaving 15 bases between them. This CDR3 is CSARNQQGSSYNEQFF. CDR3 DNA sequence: TGCAGTGCTAGGAACCAGCAGGGAAGCTCCTACAATGAGCAGTTCTTC.

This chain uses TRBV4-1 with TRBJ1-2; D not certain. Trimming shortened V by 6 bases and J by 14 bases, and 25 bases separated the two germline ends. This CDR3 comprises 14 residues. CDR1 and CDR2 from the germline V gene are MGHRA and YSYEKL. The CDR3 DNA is TGCGCCAGCAGGTATATCGGGAGTCGGCCGGCGCTGACCTTC. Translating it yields CASRYIGSRPALTF.

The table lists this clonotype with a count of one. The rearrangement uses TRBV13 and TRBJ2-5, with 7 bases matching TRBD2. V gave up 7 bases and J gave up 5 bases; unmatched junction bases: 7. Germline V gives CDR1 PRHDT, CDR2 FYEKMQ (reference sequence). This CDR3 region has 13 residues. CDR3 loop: CASTRGVGETQYF. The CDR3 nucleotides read TGTGCCAGCACCCGGGGGGTCGGGGAGACCCAGTACTTC.

The CDR3 region is CASSQDAGRTEAFF. The CDR3 DNA reads TGTGCCAGCAGCCAAGATGCGGGGCGCACTGAAGCTTTCTTT. The chain combines TRBV4-2 with TRBJ1-1, with D maybe TRBD1 (5 bases). Deletions cut 0 bases from V and 4 bases from J, with 9 bases between. The germline V gene encodes CDR1 LGHNA and CDR2 YNFKEQ. CDR3 size: 14 residues.

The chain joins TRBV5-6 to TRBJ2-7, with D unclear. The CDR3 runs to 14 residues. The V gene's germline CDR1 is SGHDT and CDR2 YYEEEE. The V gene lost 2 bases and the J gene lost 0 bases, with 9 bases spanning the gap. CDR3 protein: CASSFFGSSYEQYF. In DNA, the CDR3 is TGTGCCAGCAGCTTTTTCGGTAGCTCCTACGAGCAGTACTTC.

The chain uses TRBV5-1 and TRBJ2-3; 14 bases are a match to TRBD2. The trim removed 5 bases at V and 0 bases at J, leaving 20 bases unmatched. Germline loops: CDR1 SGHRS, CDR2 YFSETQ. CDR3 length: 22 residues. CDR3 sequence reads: CASRTRVTSGTSGGTSTDTQYF. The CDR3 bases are TGCGCCAGCAGGACCCGGGTGACATCCGGGACTAGCGGGGGAACTAGCACAGATACGCAGTATTTT.

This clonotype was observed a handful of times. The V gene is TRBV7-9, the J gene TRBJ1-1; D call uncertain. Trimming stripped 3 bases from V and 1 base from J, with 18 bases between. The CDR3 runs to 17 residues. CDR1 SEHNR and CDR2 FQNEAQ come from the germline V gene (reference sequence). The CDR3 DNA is TGTGCCAGCAGCTTTTCTTACTCTGATTTCAAGAACACTGAAGCTTTCTTT. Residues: CASSFSYSDFKNTEAFF.